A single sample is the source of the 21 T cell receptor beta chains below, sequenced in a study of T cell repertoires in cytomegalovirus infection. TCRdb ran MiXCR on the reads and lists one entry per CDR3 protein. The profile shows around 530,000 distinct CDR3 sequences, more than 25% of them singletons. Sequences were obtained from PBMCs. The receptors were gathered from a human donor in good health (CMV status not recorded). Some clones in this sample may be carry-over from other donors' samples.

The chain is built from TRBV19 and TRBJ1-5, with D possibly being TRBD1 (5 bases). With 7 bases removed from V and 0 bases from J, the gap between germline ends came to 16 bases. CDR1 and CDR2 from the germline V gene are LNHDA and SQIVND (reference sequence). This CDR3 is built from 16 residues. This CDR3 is CASMSQWGYSNQPQHF. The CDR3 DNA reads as TGTGCCAGTATGTCACAGTGGGGGTATAGCAATCAGCCCCAGCATTTT.

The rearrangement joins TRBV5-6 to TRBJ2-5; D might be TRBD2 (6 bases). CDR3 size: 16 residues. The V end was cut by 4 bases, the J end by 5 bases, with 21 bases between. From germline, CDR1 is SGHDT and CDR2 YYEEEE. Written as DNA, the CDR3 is TGTGCCAGCAGCCCCGATTTAACGGGAGAATGGGAGACCCAGTACTTC. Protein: CASSPDLTGEWETQYF.

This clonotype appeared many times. CDR3 in DNA: TGTGCCAGCAGTTCCGGGACTAGCGGGAGGCCCCACCAAGAGACCCAGTACTTC. It yields the protein CASSSGTSGRPHQETQYF. V usage is TRBV7-8 and J usage is TRBJ2-5, with TRBD2 matching over 15 bases. The junction had 8 bases not matched to a gene; V was cut back by 6 bases and J by 0 bases. The CDR3 consists of 18 residues. Germline CDR1 SGHVS, CDR2 FQNEAQ.

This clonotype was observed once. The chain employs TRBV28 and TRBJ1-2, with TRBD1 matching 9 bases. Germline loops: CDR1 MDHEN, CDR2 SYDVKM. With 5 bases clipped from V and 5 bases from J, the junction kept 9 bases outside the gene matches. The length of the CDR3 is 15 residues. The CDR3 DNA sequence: TGTGCCAGCAGTCTGCCGGCGACAGGGGGATATGGCTACACCTTC. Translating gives CASSLPATGGYGYTF.

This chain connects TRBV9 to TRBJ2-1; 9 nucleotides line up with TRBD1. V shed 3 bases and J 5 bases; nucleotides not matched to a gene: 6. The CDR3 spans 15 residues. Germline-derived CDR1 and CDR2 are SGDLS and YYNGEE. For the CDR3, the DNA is TGTGCCAGCAGCGCTCCTCGGACAGGGGACAATGAGCAGTTCTTC. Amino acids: CASSAPRTGDNEQFF. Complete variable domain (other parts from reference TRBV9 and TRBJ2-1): DSGVTQTPKHLITATGQRVTLRCSPRSGDLSVYWYQQSLDQGLQFLIQYYNGEERAKGNILERFSAQQFPDLHSELNLSSLELGDSALYFCASSAPRTGDNEQFFGPGTRLTVL.

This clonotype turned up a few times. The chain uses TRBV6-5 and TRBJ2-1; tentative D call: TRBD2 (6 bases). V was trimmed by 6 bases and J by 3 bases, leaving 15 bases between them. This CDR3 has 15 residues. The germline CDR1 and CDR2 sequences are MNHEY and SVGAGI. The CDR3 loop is CASRDRDWLYNEQFF. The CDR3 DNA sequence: TGTGCCAGCAGAGACCGGGACTGGCTCTACAATGAGCAGTTCTTC.

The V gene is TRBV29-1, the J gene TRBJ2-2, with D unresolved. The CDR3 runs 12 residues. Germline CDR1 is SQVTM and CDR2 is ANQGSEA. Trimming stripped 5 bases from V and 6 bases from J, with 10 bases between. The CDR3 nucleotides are TGCAGCGTTCCTGGTGGCGCCGGGGAGCTGTTTTTT. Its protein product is CSVPGGAGELFF.

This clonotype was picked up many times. CDR3 DNA sequence: TGTGCCAGCAGCCCCGGACAGATTTACGAGCAGTACTTC. As protein: CASSPGQIYEQYF. The chain uses TRBV7-8 and TRBJ2-7; D might be TRBD1 (6 bases). V shed 5 bases and J shed 4 bases, with 12 bases lying between them. Germline V gene data show CDR1 as SGHVS and CDR2 as FQNEAQ. The CDR3 totals 13 residues. The full variable domain, its missing parts supplied by reference TRBV7-8 and TRBJ2-7, is GAGVSQSPRYKVAKRGQDVALRCDPISGHVSLFWYQQALGQGPEFLTYFQNEAQLDKSGLPSDRFFAERPEGSVSTLKIQRTQQEDSAVYLCASSPGQIYEQYFGPGTRLTVT.

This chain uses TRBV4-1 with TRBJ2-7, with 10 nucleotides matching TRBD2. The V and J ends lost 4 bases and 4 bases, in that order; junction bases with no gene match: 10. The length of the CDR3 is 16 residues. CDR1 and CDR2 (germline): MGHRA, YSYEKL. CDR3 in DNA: TGCGCCAGCAGCCCTGGCGGTAGCGGGGGGTATTACGAGCAGTACTTC. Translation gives CASSPGGSGGYYEQYF.

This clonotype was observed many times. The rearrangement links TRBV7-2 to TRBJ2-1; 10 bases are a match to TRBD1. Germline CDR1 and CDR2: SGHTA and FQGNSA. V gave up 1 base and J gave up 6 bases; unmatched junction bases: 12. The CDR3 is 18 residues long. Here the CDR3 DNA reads TGTGCCAGCAGCTTAGGGTTTGGGCGACAGGGGGCGCGCAATGAGCAGTTCTTC. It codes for CASSLGFGRQGARNEQFF. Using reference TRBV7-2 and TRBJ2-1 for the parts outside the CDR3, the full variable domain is GAGVSQSPSNKVTEKGKDVELRCDPISGHTALYWYRQSLGQGLEFLIYFQGNSAPDKSGLPSDRFSAERTGGSVSTLTIQRTQQEDSAVYLCASSLGFGRQGARNEQFFGPGTRLTVL.

The CDR3 is CAIRDGGLTYEQYF. The CDR3 nucleotides read TGTGCCATCAGAGATGGAGGGCTGACCTACGAGCAGTACTTC. This sequence joins TRBV10-3 and TRBJ2-7; possible D gene TRBD2, 6 bases. Between the trimmed V and J ends, which lost 6 bases and 2 bases, there was a span of 14 bases. The germline CDR1 and CDR2 sequences are ENHRY and SYGVKD. CDR3 length equals 14 residues.

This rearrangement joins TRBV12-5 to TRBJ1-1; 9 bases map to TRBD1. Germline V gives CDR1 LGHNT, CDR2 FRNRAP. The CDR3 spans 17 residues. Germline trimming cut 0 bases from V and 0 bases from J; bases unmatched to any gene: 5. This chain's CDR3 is CASGLVPGQGVNTEAFF. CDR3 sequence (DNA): TGTGCTAGTGGTTTGGTACCGGGACAGGGAGTGAACACTGAAGCTTTCTTT.

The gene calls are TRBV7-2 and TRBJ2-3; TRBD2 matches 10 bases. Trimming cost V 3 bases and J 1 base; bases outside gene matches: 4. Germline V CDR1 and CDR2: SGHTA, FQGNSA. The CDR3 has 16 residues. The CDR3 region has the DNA TGTGCCAGCAGCTTCGGTACTAGCGGGGGCACAGATACGCAGTATTTT. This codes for CASSFGTSGGTDTQYF.

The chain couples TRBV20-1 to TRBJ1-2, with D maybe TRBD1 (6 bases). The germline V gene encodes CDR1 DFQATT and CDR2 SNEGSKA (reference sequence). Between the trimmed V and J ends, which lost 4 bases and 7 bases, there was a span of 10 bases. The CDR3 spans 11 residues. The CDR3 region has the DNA TGCAGTGCTACACAGGGTGGTGGCTACACCTTC. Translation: CSATQGGGYTF.

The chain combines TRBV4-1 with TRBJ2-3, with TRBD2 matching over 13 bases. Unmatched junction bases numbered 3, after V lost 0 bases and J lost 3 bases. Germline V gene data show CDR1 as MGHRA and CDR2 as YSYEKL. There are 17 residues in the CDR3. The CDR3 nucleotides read TGCGCCAGCAGCCAAGACACGGGACTAGCGGGAACAGATACGCAGTATTTT. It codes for CASSQDTGLAGTDTQYF.

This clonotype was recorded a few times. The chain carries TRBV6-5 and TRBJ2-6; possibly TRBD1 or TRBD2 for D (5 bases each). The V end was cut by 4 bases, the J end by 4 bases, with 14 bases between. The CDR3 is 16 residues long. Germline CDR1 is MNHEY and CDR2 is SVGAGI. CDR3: CASSWDQGGGANVLTF. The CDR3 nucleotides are TGTGCCAGCAGTTGGGACCAGGGTGGAGGGGCCAACGTCCTGACTTTC.

The CDR3 spells CAIGWSDYEQYF. CDR3 DNA: TGTGCCATCGGGTGGTCAGACTACGAGCAGTACTTC. This chain joins TRBV10-3 and TRBJ2-7; D remains ambiguous. V gave up 8 bases and J gave up 3 bases, with 11 bases separating them. The CDR3 runs to 12 residues. Germline V gene sequence: CDR1 ENHRY, CDR2 SYGVKD.

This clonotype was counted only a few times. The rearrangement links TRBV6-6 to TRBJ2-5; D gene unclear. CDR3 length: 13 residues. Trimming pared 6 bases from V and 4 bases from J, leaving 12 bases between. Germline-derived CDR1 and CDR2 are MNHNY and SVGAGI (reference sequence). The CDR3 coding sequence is TGTGCCAGCAGGGGAAAGGAGAGAGAGACCCAGTACTTC. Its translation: CASRGKERETQYF.

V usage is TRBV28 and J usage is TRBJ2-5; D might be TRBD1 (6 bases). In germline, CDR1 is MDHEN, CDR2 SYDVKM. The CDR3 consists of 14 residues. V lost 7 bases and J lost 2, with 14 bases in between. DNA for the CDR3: TGTGCCAGCAACAGGGAATGGAAACAAGAGACCCAGTACTTC. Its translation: CASNREWKQETQYF.

The CDR3, as DNA: TGTGCCAGCAGCCAGGGACTGAACTATGGCTACACCTTC. Translating gives CASSQGLNYGYTF. The V call is TRBV7-9, the J call TRBJ1-2; TRBD1 might be the D (5 bases). Germline lookup yields CDR1 SEHNR and CDR2 FQNEAQ (reference sequence). This CDR3 has 13 amino acids. V was cut by 5 bases and J by 2 bases, with 9 bases left in between.

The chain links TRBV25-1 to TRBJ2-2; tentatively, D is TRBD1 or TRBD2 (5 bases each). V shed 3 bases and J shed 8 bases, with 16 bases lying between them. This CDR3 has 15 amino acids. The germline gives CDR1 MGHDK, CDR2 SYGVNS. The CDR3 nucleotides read TGTGCCAGCAGTGATCGTGGGGGTAGTAGTGGGGAGCTGTTTTTT. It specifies CASSDRGGSSGELFF.